The rows below give T cell receptor beta chains drawn from one sample of a study of cytomegalovirus exposure and HLA in healthy donors. The assay was immunoSEQ multiplex PCR, and TCRdb's table has in-frame clones only and misses some. The sample has about 130,000 clones, around 70% seen once. The sequenced sample consisted of PBMCs. Source of these receptors: a human donor in good health. The CDR3 runs from the conserved cysteine through the conserved F or W. D genes are given only for firm matches. Not every row has a clone size; where given, it reads once, few, many or a size class.

j_call | v_call | d_call | clone_size | cdr3_nt | cdr3_aa
TRBJ2-7 | TRBV9 | TRBD2 | - | TGTGCCAGCTCCAGCGGGGAGGCCTACGAGCAGTACTTC | CASSSGEAYEQYF
TRBJ1-1 | TRBV30 | - | - | TGTGCCTGGGGAGGATTAGGTTTGAACACTGAAGCTTTCTTT | CAWGGLGLNTEAFF
TRBJ2-5 | TRBV9 | - | - | TGTGCCAGCAGCCGGGGAGAGACCCAGTACTTC | CASSRGETQYF
TRBJ1-5 | TRBV28 | - | few | TGTGCCAGCACCAAGACAGGCCGATTTGAGCCCCAGCATTTT | CASTKTGRFEPQHF
TRBJ1-5 | TRBV27 | TRBD1 | - | TGTGCCAGCAGCCCCGACAGGGGCAATCAGCCCCAGCATTTT | CASSPDRGNQPQHF
TRBJ1-2 | TRBV6-6 | TRBD1 | - | TGTGCCAGCAGTCCTGGGACAGGGGTTTACTATGGCTACACCTTC | CASSPGTGVYYGYTF
TRBJ2-3 | TRBV5-1 | - | - | TGCGCCAGCAGCTTGGATGCGGCAGATACGCAGTATTTT | CASSLDAADTQYF
TRBJ1-1 | TRBV20-1 | - | few | TGCAGTGCTCCGGACAGATATGAAGCTTTCTTT | CSAPDRYEAFF
TRBJ2-7 | TRBV13 | - | - | TGTGCCAGCAGCTTCCAAGACTACTCCTACGAGCAGTACTTC | CASSFQDYSYEQYF
TRBJ2-5 | TRBV15 | TRBD1 | few | TGTGCCACCAGCAGACTACAGGGGGCTTCCGGAGAGACCCAGTACTTC | CATSRLQGASGETQYF
TRBJ2-5 | TRBV15 | TRBD2 | - | TGTGCCACCAGCCAACCGGGACTAGCGGGACAAGAGACCCAGTACTTC | CATSQPGLAGQETQYF
TRBJ2-1 | TRBV6-5 | TRBD2 | - | TGTGCCAGCAGTTACGCGGGGGGTGGCGTCTCTCCGTTCTTC | CASSYAGGGVSPFF
TRBJ1-1 | TRBV19 | - | - | TGTGCCAGTAGGTCAGGAACCACTGAAGCTTTCTTT | CASRSGTTEAFF
TRBJ1-5 | TRBV19 | - | - | TGTGCCAGTAGTGCCGGGAGAGGGATGGGTCAGCCCCAGCATTTT | CASSAGRGMGQPQHF
TRBJ2-2 | TRBV9 | TRBD2 | - | TGTGCCAGCAGCCCCAGTAGCGGGAGGCTACACCCCGGGGAGCTGTTTTTT | CASSPSSGRLHPGELFF